What follows is one T cell receptor beta chain and its context. As yet, its antigen is unknown. PCR involved 60 Vbeta and 13 Jbeta primers. Data came from immunoSEQ multiplex PCR; TCRdb stores just in-frame clones and leaves some out. The sample lists fewer than 200,000 clones; around four fifths were seen once. The data belong to a study of cytomegalovirus exposure and HLA in healthy donors. The germline V gene encodes CDR1 LNHDA and CDR2 SQIVND (reference sequence). V was pared by 9 bases and J by 0 bases, with 11 bases between. CDR3 length equals 13 residues. Notes on the study in general: For most TCR sequences rarity was the rule, although some public TCRs occurred in many donors. Some TCR beta chains (164 of them) were listed as cytomegalovirus-associated.

The chain joins TRBV19 to TRBJ1-1; maybe TRBD1 (6 bases). This sequence was found in a man aged 50 or older in good health and CMV-seronegative. Source material: PBMCs. This chain's CDR3 is CASGQQLNTEAFF. In DNA, the CDR3 is TGTGCCAGCGGACAGCAATTGAACACTGAAGCTTTCTTT. Using reference TRBV19 and TRBJ1-1 for the parts outside the CDR3, the full variable domain is DGGITQSPKYLFRKEGQNVTLSCEQNLNHDAMYWYRQDPGQGLRLIYYSQIVNDFQKGDIAEGYSVSREKKESFPLTVTSAQKNPTAFYLCASGQQLNTEAFFGQGTRLTVV.